These 29 T cell receptor beta chains were sequenced from one sample in a study of beta chain features in type 1 diabetes. Findings and caveats of the study: Moderate but significant shortening of TCRB CDR3s was recorded in all four CD4+ subsets from Type 1 diabetes patients.

For these TCRs, the target antigens are not known. TCRB transcripts that were expressed got sequenced, as all of the isolated RNA had been reverse transcribed. Sequencing used immunoSEQ multiplex PCR; TCRdb keeps in-frame clones, though not all of them. The table has 600,000 to 700,000 clones, 13% seen once. The sample taken for sequencing was naive CD4+ T cells from blood. The receptor source for this set is a young man with type 1 diabetes.

In this sample, this clone turned up a few times. CDR3 in amino acids: CASSRSGPNSYEQYF. As DNA, the CDR3 is TGTGCCAGCAGCCGTAGCGGCCCAAACTCCTACGAGCAGTACTTC. The genes are TRBV6-5 and TRBJ2-7; tentatively, D is TRBD2 (6 bases). CDR1 and CDR2 from the germline V gene are MNHEY and SVGAGI. The length of the CDR3 is 15 residues. Deletions cut 6 bases from V and 0 bases from J, with 15 bases between.

The chain links TRBV7-9 to TRBJ2-5; a weak D match, TRBD2 (6 bases). Trimming left V 5 bases short and J 2 bases short, with 18 bases between. Germline loops: CDR1 SEHNR, CDR2 FQNEAQ (reference sequence). This CDR3 comprises 16 residues. The CDR3 spells CASSPLRGKSQETQYF. DNA for the CDR3: TGTGCCAGCAGCCCCTTACGGGGGAAGTCTCAAGAGACCCAGTACTTC.

There are a few counts of this clone. This sequence joins TRBV9 and TRBJ1-1; weak D call: TRBD1 (5 bases). Germline V gene sequence: CDR1 SGDLS, CDR2 YYNGEE. V shed 3 bases and J shed 1 base, with 13 bases lying between them. This CDR3 spans 15 amino acids. The CDR3 spells CASSGYMGPNTEAFF. In nucleotides, the CDR3 is TGTGCCAGCAGCGGATACATGGGGCCGAACACTGAAGCTTTCTTT. Complete variable domain (other parts from reference TRBV9 and TRBJ1-1): DSGVTQTPKHLITATGQRVTLRCSPRSGDLSVYWYQQSLDQGLQFLIQYYNGEERAKGNILERFSAQQFPDLHSELNLSSLELGDSALYFCASSGYMGPNTEAFFGQGTRLTVV.

This clone showed up just a few times. This rearrangement joins TRBV30 to TRBJ1-1; D gene uncertain. The germline CDR1 and CDR2 sequences are GTSNPN and SVGIG (reference sequence). The CDR3 runs 14 residues. The V and J ends lost 0 bases and 0 bases respectively, with 8 bases between them. CDR3 bases: TGTGCCTGGAGTGTTTCGACACTGAACACTGAAGCTTTCTTT. Its protein is CAWSVSTLNTEAFF.

This clone was found a few times. The rearrangement joins TRBV15 to TRBJ1-5; D might be TRBD1 (6 bases). The CDR3 is made up of 16 amino acids. CDR1 is LNHNV, CDR2 YYDKDF, per germline (reference sequence). V dropped 0 bases and J dropped 1 base, with 10 bases sitting between them. The CDR3 bases are TGTGCCACCAGCAGAGATAAAGGGGGAAGCAATCAGCCCCAGCATTTT. Protein: CATSRDKGGSNQPQHF.

This clone turned up a few times. The V gene is TRBV5-4, the J gene TRBJ2-6; D not certain. The V gene lost 0 bases and the J gene lost 0 bases, with 7 bases spanning the gap. Germline V gives CDR1 SGHNT, CDR2 YYREEE (reference sequence). The CDR3 extends over 16 amino acids. This chain's CDR3 is CASSLGSVSGANVLTF. Here the CDR3 DNA reads TGTGCCAGCAGCTTGGGAAGCGTCTCTGGGGCCAACGTCCTGACTTTC.

Note on this clone: Additional DNA sequences in this sample encode the identical CDR3. The rearrangement links TRBV7-2 to TRBJ2-5; 8 positions agree with TRBD1. CDR1 and CDR2 from the germline V gene are SGHTA and FQGNSA. V was pared by 5 bases and J by 4 bases, with 6 bases of the junction left unmatched. The CDR3 extends over 14 amino acids. This CDR3 reads CASSTRTGPETQYF. The CDR3 DNA reads TGTGCCAGCAGCACGCGGACAGGGCCAGAGACCCAGTACTTC.

In regard to this clone: Other DNA sequences in this sample translate to the same CDR3. The chain couples TRBV11-2 to TRBJ2-5; D remains unclear. The CDR3 has 12 residues. The germline CDR1 and CDR2 sequences are SGHAT and FQNNGV. Trimming stripped 1 base from V and 1 base from J, with 1 base between. CDR3 sequence: CASSLGQETQYF. For the CDR3, the DNA is TGTGCCAGCAGCTTAGGCCAAGAGACCCAGTACTTC.

This clone was recorded a few times. This chain links TRBV18 with TRBJ1-1; possible D gene TRBD1, 5 bases. CDR3 length: 15 amino acids. V lost 3 bases, J lost 3 bases, and 14 bases lay in between. CDR1 KGHSH and CDR2 LQKENI come from the germline V gene. CDR3 residues: CASSPPSAGDTEAFF. DNA for the CDR3: TGTGCCAGCTCACCCCCTTCCGCGGGGGACACTGAAGCTTTCTTT.

This chain joins TRBV7-2 and TRBJ1-2; no firm D call. The CDR3 length is 13 residues. Germline V CDR1 and CDR2: SGHTA, FQGNSA. Trimming removed 5 bases at V and 10 bases at J, with 17 bases between. The CDR3 protein is CASSPDSYGVYTF. The CDR3 bases are TGTGCCAGCAGCCCCGACTCGTATGGGGTCTACACCTTC.

The gene calls are TRBV27 and TRBJ2-7, with D possibly TRBD1 on 6 matching bases. Trimming took off 6 bases at V and 1 base at J, with 13 bases between the two ends. This CDR3 region has 14 residues. CDR1 MNHEY and CDR2 SMNVEV come from the germline V gene (reference sequence). The CDR3 loop is CASREDRFSYEQYF. The CDR3 DNA reads TGTGCCAGCAGGGAAGACAGGTTTTCCTACGAGCAGTACTTC.

The CDR3 region has the DNA TGTGCCAGCAGTTTTGATTCCCGTCAGGGAACCTACGAGCAGTACTTC. Translating it yields CASSFDSRQGTYEQYF. The rearrangement joins TRBV27 to TRBJ2-7, with D tentatively TRBD1 (5 bases). From germline, CDR1 is MNHEY and CDR2 SMNVEV (reference sequence). The ends were cut back, 3 bases at V and 2 bases at J, with 17 bases in the middle. CDR3 length equals 16 residues.

The chain employs TRBV7-9 and TRBJ1-1; 7 bases are shared with TRBD1. The trim removed 4 bases at V and 6 bases at J, leaving 5 bases unmatched. CDR1 is SEHNR, CDR2 FQNEAQ, per germline (reference sequence). The CDR3 spans 13 residues. The CDR3 nucleotides are TGTGCCAGCAGCTGGCTTCAGGGGGCTGAAGCTTTCTTT. It yields the protein CASSWLQGAEAFF.

This clone showed up just a few times. The genes are TRBV10-3 and TRBJ1-6; D not resolved. CDR1 and CDR2 from the germline V gene are ENHRY and SYGVKD. The CDR3 sequence is 13 residues long. V lost 6 bases and J lost 5, with 8 bases in between. The chain's CDR3 is CAISGQHNSPLHF. CDR3 in DNA: TGTGCCATCAGCGGTCAGCATAATTCACCCCTCCACTTT.

The chain employs TRBV15 and TRBJ2-1; D unresolved. The ends were cut back, 5 bases at V and 3 bases at J, with 8 bases in the middle. Per the germline V gene, CDR1 is LNHNV and CDR2 is YYDKDF (reference sequence). CDR3 length: 13 amino acids. CDR3 in amino acids: CATSGINYNEQFF. The CDR3 DNA sequence: TGTGCCACCAGCGGAATCAACTACAATGAGCAGTTCTTC.

The chain couples TRBV5-4 to TRBJ1-1; 7 nucleotides line up with TRBD1. With 4 bases clipped from V and 5 bases from J, the junction kept 11 bases outside the gene matches. The length of the CDR3 is 15 residues. CDR1 and CDR2 from the germline V gene are SGHNT and YYREEE (reference sequence). CDR3 in amino acids: CASSKVTGVGTEAFF. The CDR3 coding sequence is TGTGCCAGCAGCAAAGTAACAGGGGTCGGGACTGAAGCTTTCTTT.

The chain employs TRBV7-2 and TRBJ2-1, with TRBD2 identical over 15 bases. Germline V gives CDR1 SGHTA, CDR2 FQGNSA. The CDR3 consists of 14 residues. With 5 bases clipped from V and 12 bases from J, the junction kept 5 bases outside the gene matches. DNA of the CDR3: TGTGCCAGCAGCCCGGGACTAGCGGGGGGTTCGCAGTTCTTC. Translated: CASSPGLAGGSQFF.

This rearrangement joins TRBV30 to TRBJ2-3; 7 bases match TRBD2. V lost 4 bases to trimming and J lost 2 bases; unmatched junction nucleotides: 15. In germline, CDR1 is GTSNPN, CDR2 SVGIG (reference sequence). CDR3 length equals 17 residues. Written as DNA, the CDR3 is TGTGCCTGGACTTTAACCCGGGACTATATTTCCACAGATACGCAGTATTTT. Its translation: CAWTLTRDYISTDTQYF.

The chain is built from TRBV13 and TRBJ1-2; no firm D call. The V gene's germline CDR1 is PRHDT and CDR2 FYEKMQ (reference sequence). Deletions cut 1 base from V and 8 bases from J, with 14 bases between. The CDR3 covers 14 residues. In nucleotides, the CDR3 is TGTGCCAGCAGCTTAGAAGGGCAGGTACGCGGCTACACCTTC. Translating it yields CASSLEGQVRGYTF.

This clone was found a few times. The chain has TRBV9 and TRBJ2-3; TRBD1 matches 7 bases. J was trimmed by 2 bases and V by 1 base; bases with no gene match: 1. Germline-derived CDR1 and CDR2 are SGDLS and YYNGEE. The CDR3 spans 14 residues. CDR3 loop: CASSVTGDTDTQYF. In DNA, the CDR3 is TGTGCCAGCAGCGTAACAGGGGACACAGATACGCAGTATTTT.

This clone occurred a few times. This sequence joins TRBV11-2 and TRBJ1-2; no definite D call. This CDR3 has 13 residues. The V end lost 1 base, the J end lost 7 bases, and 10 bases lay between the germline ends. Germline CDR1 is SGHAT and CDR2 is FQNNGV. CDR3 nucleotide sequence: TGTGCCAGCAGCTTAGCGATCCCTACTGGCTACACCTTC. It encodes CASSLAIPTGYTF.

This chain joins TRBV18 and TRBJ2-3, with 7 bases that match TRBD1. The CDR3 sequence is 16 residues long. Germline CDR1 KGHSH, CDR2 LQKENI. Trimming at V came to 5 bases and at J to 1 base, leaving 9 bases not matched to a gene. The CDR3: CASSSMGQTGTDTQYF. The CDR3 DNA reads TGTGCCAGCTCAAGTATGGGACAGACTGGCACAGATACGCAGTATTTT.

This clone was recorded a few times. The rearrangement uses TRBV30 and TRBJ1-2; a possible D gene is TRBD1 (6 bases). Germline CDR1 reads GTSNPN; CDR2 reads SVGIG (reference sequence). The CDR3 has 14 amino acids. Trimming removed 4 bases from V and 4 bases from J, with 16 bases in between. The CDR3 nucleotides read TGTGCCTGGACTCCGAAACAGGGACTCTATGGCTACACCTTC. Protein: CAWTPKQGLYGYTF.

This clone was seen only a few times. V gene TRBV5-1 combines with J gene TRBJ1-2; no firm D call. CDR1 and CDR2 (germline): SGHRS, YFSETQ. The CDR3 sequence is 12 residues long. V lost 0 bases and J 7 bases, leaving 7 bases between the germline ends. The CDR3 region has the DNA TGCGCCAGCAGCTTGGATCTTGGTGGCTACACCTTC. Its translation is CASSLDLGGYTF.

The gene calls are TRBV28 and TRBJ2-3, with TRBD1 matching 8 bases. V lost 5 bases to trimming and J lost 1 base; unmatched junction nucleotides: 5. The CDR3 contains 15 residues. In germline, CDR1 is MDHEN, CDR2 SYDVKM. This CDR3 is CASSTGGRGTDTQYF. Written as DNA, the CDR3 is TGTGCCAGCAGTACAGGGGGGCGAGGCACAGATACGCAGTATTTT.

The rearrangement links TRBV18 to TRBJ2-7, with 7 bases matching TRBD1. With 4 bases clipped from V and 4 bases from J, the junction kept 1 base outside the gene matches. CDR3 length: 12 amino acids. Germline V lookup: CDR1 KGHSH, CDR2 LQKENI. CDR3 protein: CASSLRGYEQYF. The CDR3 DNA reads as TGTGCCAGCTCACTCAGGGGGTACGAGCAGTACTTC.

This chain uses TRBV6-5 with TRBJ2-5, with TRBD2 matching over 10 bases. V lost 6 bases and J lost 0; bases outside the gene matches: 4. The CDR3 is 15 amino acids. The germline V gene encodes CDR1 MNHEY and CDR2 SVGAGI. CDR3 bases: TGTGCCAGCAGCCTAGCGGGGGAGCACCAAGAGACCCAGTACTTC. Translation: CASSLAGEHQETQYF.

This clone was observed a handful of times. This specimen includes other DNA sequences encoding the same CDR3. This sequence joins TRBV2 and TRBJ2-3; no clear D. The ends were cut back, 4 bases at V and 5 bases at J, with 4 bases in the middle. Germline assignment: CDR1 SNHLY and CDR2 FYNNEI. This CDR3 spans 11 amino acids. CDR3 protein: CASSVGDTQYF. The CDR3 nucleotides are TGTGCCAGCAGTGTGGGAGATACGCAGTATTTT.

This clone appeared a few times. The rearrangement links TRBV4-2 to TRBJ1-5, with TRBD1 as a possible D gene (5 bases). The CDR3 loop spans 17 amino acids. CDR1 and CDR2 (germline): LGHNA, YNFKEQ. Trimming took 0 bases from V and 3 from J, leaving 15 bases between them. The CDR3 reads CASSQEGGGKNNQPQHF. The CDR3, as DNA: TGTGCCAGCAGCCAAGAGGGGGGAGGGAAGAACAATCAGCCCCAGCATTTT.